Listed here are 18 T cell receptor beta chains from one sample, sequenced in a study of monozygotic twins with inflammatory bowel disease. TCRdb re-called the 5' RACE reads and shows each CDR3 protein once, DNA omitted. This sample's clone table lists approximately 400,000 distinct CDR3 sequences. The sequencing sample was made of blood. The receptors originated from a human donor with ulcerative colitis or Crohn's disease, or a healthy co-twin of an affected twin (not recorded which).

The chain combines TRBV12-3 or TRBV12-4 with TRBJ2-7; TCRdb proposes TRBD2, but this gene call is untestable without DNA. The CDR3 loop spans 14 amino acids. CDR3 sequence: CASSFGGGAYEQYF.

The chain is built from TRBV5-1 and TRBJ1-4. This CDR3 is 14 amino acids long. Germline values: CDR1 SGHRS, CDR2 YFSETQ. The chain's CDR3 is CASSLSQEGKKLFF.

V gene TRBV15 combines with J gene TRBJ2-7; TCRdb's D gene call, TRBD1, goes unchecked for lack of DNA. CDR1 is LNHNV, CDR2 YYDKDF, per germline (reference sequence). The CDR3 totals 13 residues. The CDR3 loop reads CATSKAGGYEQYF.

The chain carries TRBV5-1 and TRBJ2-1. The CDR3 is 13 amino acids. Looked up from germline, CDR1 is SGHRS and CDR2 is YFSETQ. This CDR3 reads CASSLSVYNEQFF.

The chain uses TRBV19 and TRBJ2-2; TCRdb proposes TRBD2, but this gene call is untestable without DNA. The CDR3 contains 14 residues. CDR1 and CDR2 from the germline V gene are LNHDA and SQIVND (reference sequence). Here the CDR3 reads CASSGRAPTGELFF.

This chain connects TRBV7-2 to TRBJ2-7; TCRdb's D call, TRBD2, is unchecked because there is no DNA. There are 15 residues in the CDR3. From germline, CDR1 is SGHTA and CDR2 FQGNSA. The CDR3 sequence is CASSLEAGAGYEQYF.

This rearrangement joins TRBV19 to TRBJ2-1; with no DNA, the TCRdb D assignment of TRBD1 cannot be verified. The CDR3 runs 14 residues. Germline-derived CDR1 and CDR2 are LNHDA and SQIVND (reference sequence). The CDR3 reads CASSMTGTDTKQFF.

The chain employs TRBV7-3 and TRBJ2-1; TCRdb's D gene call, TRBD1, goes unchecked for lack of DNA. Germline V lookup: CDR1 SGHTA, CDR2 FQGTGA. The CDR3 has 16 residues. The CDR3 protein is CASSPQYGGQYNEQFF.

The rearrangement joins TRBV18 to TRBJ1-2; TCRdb names TRBD1, which stays unverified in the absence of DNA. Germline V gene sequence: CDR1 KGHSH, CDR2 LQKENI. The CDR3 runs 15 residues. CDR3 region: CASSTFTGTGSGYTF.

The chain uses TRBV19 and TRBJ2-7; without DNA, the TCRdb call of TRBD2 cannot be checked. The V gene's germline CDR1 is LNHDA and CDR2 SQIVND (reference sequence). The CDR3 is 14 amino acids. The CDR3 spells CASSPRGSGSFLYF.

The CDR3 reads CASSLAGGKGDEQFF. The chain links TRBV7-2 to TRBJ2-1; TCRdb names TRBD2, which stays unverified in the absence of DNA. This CDR3 spans 15 amino acids. CDR1 is SGHTA, CDR2 FQGNSA, per germline.

CDR3 region: CASSDSSVQETPYF. The chain links TRBV2 to TRBJ2-5. The CDR3 extends over 14 amino acids. The V gene's germline CDR1 is SNHLY and CDR2 FYNNEI.

The gene calls are TRBV11-2 and TRBJ2-3; TCRdb selects TRBD2, and the lack of DNA leaves this call unchecked. The germline gives CDR1 SGHAT, CDR2 FQNNGV. The CDR3 has 17 amino acids. The CDR3 loop is CASSLRQTSARPDTQYF.

This chain joins TRBV29-1 and TRBJ1-1; the TCRdb call, TRBD1, lacks DNA for checking. The CDR3 loop spans 14 amino acids. CDR1 is SQVTM and CDR2 is ANQGSEA in the germline V gene. This chain's CDR3 is CSVERGSGNTEAFF.

The rearrangement links TRBV5-1 to TRBJ2-2; TCRdb's D call of TRBD2 is untestable without DNA. The CDR3 loop spans 14 amino acids. Germline CDR1 and CDR2: SGHRS and YFSETQ. The CDR3 region is CASSWLAGTGELFF. Full variable domain (remainder filled in from reference TRBV5-1 and TRBJ2-2): KAGVTQTPRYLIKTRGQQVTLSCSPISGHRSVSWYQQTPGQGLQFLFEYFSETQRNKGNFPGRFSGRQFSNSRSEMNVSTLELGDSALYLCASSWLAGTGELFFGEGSRLTVL.

V gene TRBV4-1 combines with J gene TRBJ1-2; the TRBD1 assignment by TCRdb is unverifiable without DNA. Per the germline V gene, CDR1 is MGHRA and CDR2 is YSYEKL. This CDR3 region has 20 residues. Here the CDR3 reads CASGERGSGTDRNPEDGYTF.

This chain uses TRBV28 with TRBJ1-1; TCRdb selects TRBD1, and the lack of DNA leaves this call unchecked. The CDR3 has 13 amino acids. Germline assignment: CDR1 MDHEN and CDR2 SYDVKM. The CDR3 is CASSFQGTDEAFF.

The V and J genes are TRBV5-4 and TRBJ2-3; absent DNA, TCRdb's TRBD2 call cannot be checked. Germline values: CDR1 SGHNT, CDR2 YYREEE (reference sequence). The CDR3 is made up of 15 amino acids. CDR3 residues: CASRVEGGPGDTQYF.